The clone carrying this T cell receptor (beta chain) has at least ten counts. Its antigen is currently unknown. MiXCR, applied by TCRdb to the reads, yields one record per CDR3 protein. This sample has roughly 280,000 distinct CDR3 sequences, with approximately 15% found just once. The data derive from a study of T cell repertoires in cytomegalovirus infection. Study details: Indications came from public TCR beta signatures; they pointed to CMV infection and to a matching HLA type. Study-level results: Pooled public TCR beta family frequency picked out CMV carriers with the relevant HLA. CMV-specific TCR beta clonotypes restricted by HLA-C were the ones dominating the ex vivo response.

Germline lookup yields CDR1 SGHTA and CDR2 FQGNSA. V was cut by 6 bases and J by 0 bases, with 12 bases left in between. This CDR3 is 14 amino acids long. Sequencing input: PBMCs. The V call is TRBV7-2, the J call TRBJ2-7, with D possibly being TRBD2 (7 bases). This clonotype was obtained from a human donor in good health (CMV status not recorded). Some clones in this sample may be carry-over from other donors' samples. CDR3 in amino acids: CASRRGGGSYEQYF. For the CDR3, the DNA is TGTGCCAGCAGGAGGGGGGGGGGCTCCTACGAGCAGTACTTC.